The 20 T cell receptor beta chains in this list originate from one sample, sequenced in a study of blood T cell repertoires in COVID-19. Sequencing was performed with immunoSEQ multiplex PCR; in TCRdb, only in-frame clones are kept and a portion is missing. The sample gives under 150,000 clones, approximately 79% of which show up once; about 2.2% is in the top ten. The sample was PBMCs or T cells enriched from blood (not recorded which). All receptors derive from a man aged 35 to 55 with acute COVID-19.

The chain carries TRBV7-2 and TRBJ1-2; a weak D match, TRBD1 (5 bases). Germline loops: CDR1 SGHTA, CDR2 FQGNSA. Trimming stripped 1 base from V and 2 bases from J, with 8 bases between. CDR3 length: 14 residues. The CDR3 is CASSLGPGNYGYTF. CDR3 in DNA: TGTGCCAGCAGCTTAGGACCAGGGAACTATGGCTACACCTTC.

The chain has TRBV7-6 and TRBJ2-1; 15 nucleotides match TRBD2. After removal of 4 bases from V and 9 bases from J, the junction contained 7 bases not matched to a gene. CDR3 length: 16 amino acids. The germline CDR1 and CDR2 sequences are SGHVS and FNYEAQ. CDR3 DNA: TGTGCCAGCAGCTGGACTAGCGGGGGGGCCGGTATTGAGCAGTTCTTC. Protein: CASSWTSGGAGIEQFF.

V gene TRBV7-9 combines with J gene TRBJ1-4, with a tentative D call TRBD1 (5 bases). V shed 6 bases and J shed 8 bases, with 16 bases lying between them. The CDR3 spans 14 residues. CDR1 is SEHNR and CDR2 is FQNEAQ in the germline V gene (reference sequence). CDR3 sequence (DNA): TGTGCCAGCAGACGGGCGTCGGAGGGGGAAAAACTGTTTTTT. Its protein product is CASRRASEGEKLFF.

This chain connects TRBV19 to TRBJ2-4; TRBD2 is a possible D gene (5 bases). Per the germline V gene, CDR1 is LNHDA and CDR2 is SQIVND (reference sequence). Trimming cost V 1 base and J 12 bases, with 16 bases left between them. The CDR3 extends over 14 amino acids. The DNA for the CDR3 is TGTGCCAGTAGTATAGTTGAGGACGGACTGGATCAGTACTTC. As protein: CASSIVEDGLDQYF. Full variable domain (outside the CDR3, taken from reference TRBV19 and TRBJ2-4): DGGITQSPKYLFRKEGQNVTLSCEQNLNHDAMYWYRQDPGQGLRLIYYSQIVNDFQKGDIAEGYSVSREKKESFPLTVTSAQKNPTAFYLCASSIVEDGLDQYFGAGTRLSVL.

V gene TRBV2 combines with J gene TRBJ2-5; a weak D match, TRBD2 (6 bases). CDR3 length equals 12 residues. Trimming removed 9 bases from V and 1 base from J, with 9 bases in between. CDR1 and CDR2 from the germline V gene are SNHLY and FYNNEI. CDR3 bases: TGTGCCAGTGGGAGGTTCCAAGAGACCCAGTACTTC. Its protein is CASGRFQETQYF.

The DNA for the CDR3 is TGTGCCAGCAGCCAAGTATCGAGTGAAGCTTTCTTT. This sequence encodes CASSQVSSEAFF. The V gene is TRBV3-1 (or the pseudogene TRBV3-2), the J gene TRBJ1-1, with no clear D. This CDR3 spans 12 amino acids. Trimming cost V 1 base and J 7 bases, with 7 bases left between them. Germline CDR1 is LGHDT and CDR2 is YNNKEL (reference sequence).

This rearrangement joins TRBV19 to TRBJ1-5; 7 nucleotides match TRBD1. The CDR3 is 15 residues long. Looked up from germline, CDR1 is LNHDA and CDR2 is SQIVND (reference sequence). The V gene end was trimmed by 5 bases and the J gene end by 4 bases; junction bases not matched to a gene: 8. CDR3 amino acids: CASSRGTATNQPQHF. Written as DNA, the CDR3 is TGTGCCAGTAGTCGCGGGACAGCCACAAATCAGCCCCAGCATTTT.

This chain uses TRBV11-3 with TRBJ1-1; D is ambiguous. V lost 4 bases and J 6 bases, leaving 9 bases between the germline ends. CDR1 and CDR2 from the germline V gene are SGHNT and YENEEA. The CDR3 has 12 residues. The CDR3 region is CASSSLGSEAFF. In nucleotides, the CDR3 is TGTGCCAGCAGCTCTCTAGGCTCTGAAGCTTTCTTT.

V is TRBV5-6 and J is TRBJ2-2; 13 bases match TRBD2. V shed 4 bases, J shed 8 bases, and the junction held 5 bases outside the gene matches. This CDR3 is 15 amino acids long. Germline lookup yields CDR1 SGHDT and CDR2 YYEEEE. CDR3 bases: TGTGCCAGCAGCAGACTAGCGGGAGGTTTGGGGGAGCTGTTTTTT. Translating it yields CASSRLAGGLGELFF.

The chain joins TRBV2 to TRBJ2-6; D not resolved. Trimming took off 7 bases at V and 0 bases at J, with 7 bases between the two ends. Germline V gives CDR1 SNHLY, CDR2 FYNNEI. The CDR3 extends over 14 amino acids. The CDR3 loop reads CASKWASGANVLTF. The CDR3 coding sequence is TGTGCCAGCAAGTGGGCCTCTGGGGCCAACGTCCTGACTTTC.

The chain couples TRBV9 to TRBJ1-2; D is undetermined. Germline V gene lookup returns CDR1 SGDLS and CDR2 YYNGEE. The V end lost 6 bases, the J end lost 7 bases, and 19 bases lay between the germline ends. There are 14 residues in the CDR3. For the CDR3, the DNA is TGTGCCAGCAAGCCGGATACAGCCCGACGTGGCTACACCTTC. Protein: CASKPDTARRGYTF.

The chain is built from TRBV30 and TRBJ1-2; D remains ambiguous. The germline gives CDR1 GTSNPN, CDR2 SVGIG (reference sequence). The CDR3 is 13 residues long. V was cut by 2 bases and J by 8 bases, with 15 bases left in between. This CDR3 reads CAWSFLAQTGYTF. DNA of the CDR3: TGTGCCTGGAGTTTCCTAGCCCAGACGGGCTACACCTTC.

The V and J genes are TRBV7-3 and TRBJ2-2; TRBD2 aligns across 7 bases. Germline trimming cut 7 bases from V and 5 bases from J; bases unmatched to any gene: 13. The V gene's germline CDR1 is SGHTA and CDR2 FQGTGA. This CDR3 is 16 amino acids long. In DNA, the CDR3 is TGTGCCAGCAAAGGTCCTCGGGGGGTAGCTACCGGGGAGCTGTTTTTT. Its translation is CASKGPRGVATGELFF.

CDR3 DNA: TGCGCCAGCAGCTTGGATAGCACCGGGGAGCTGTTTTTT. Amino acid sequence: CASSLDSTGELFF. This chain connects TRBV5-1 to TRBJ2-2; D not resolved. CDR1 SGHRS and CDR2 YFSETQ come from the germline V gene. This CDR3 is 13 amino acids long. Trimming pared 0 bases from V and 4 bases from J, leaving 4 bases between. Full variable domain (outside the CDR3, taken from reference TRBV5-1 and TRBJ2-2): KAGVTQTPRYLIKTRGQQVTLSCSPISGHRSVSWYQQTPGQGLQFLFEYFSETQRNKGNFPGRFSGRQFSNSRSEMNVSTLELGDSALYLCASSLDSTGELFFGEGSRLTVL.

The chain uses TRBV6-5 and TRBJ1-4, with 7 nucleotides matching TRBD1. V lost 6 bases to trimming and J lost 4 bases; unmatched junction nucleotides: 5. Germline CDR1 reads MNHEY; CDR2 reads SVGAGI. The CDR3 length is 14 residues. The DNA of the CDR3 is TGTGCCAGCAGGGCGGGACAGCTTAATGAAAAACTGTTTTTT. Protein product: CASRAGQLNEKLFF.

The chain joins TRBV19 to TRBJ2-7, with 8 bases identical to TRBD1. Germline V gives CDR1 LNHDA, CDR2 SQIVND (reference sequence). The CDR3 consists of 16 residues. J lost 2 bases, V lost 0 bases, and 6 bases had no gene match. The CDR3 loop is CASSIEGGQGTYEQYF. The CDR3, as DNA: TGTGCCAGTAGTATAGAAGGCGGACAGGGAACCTACGAGCAGTACTTC.

The J gene is TRBJ1-2, the V gene TRBV7-2; 7 bases fit TRBD1. The CDR3 loop spans 14 amino acids. J was trimmed by 3 bases and V by 4 bases; bases with no gene match: 5. Germline V lookup: CDR1 SGHTA, CDR2 FQGNSA. CDR3 sequence (DNA): TGTGCCAGCAGCTCTTCTGGACAGGACTATGGCTACACCTTC. It specifies CASSSSGQDYGYTF.

The rearrangement joins TRBV27 to TRBJ1-2; TRBD1 matches at 9 bases. This CDR3 is built from 15 residues. CDR1 and CDR2 (germline): MNHEY, SMNVEV (reference sequence). After removal of 5 bases from V and 1 base from J, the junction contained 5 bases not matched to a gene. The CDR3 protein is CASSPRDRVNYGYTF. CDR3 coding DNA: TGTGCCAGCAGTCCCCGGGACAGGGTTAACTATGGCTACACCTTC.

This clone was detected a few times. The chain combines TRBV3-1 (or the pseudogene TRBV3-2) with TRBJ1-2, with 12 bases matching TRBD1. From germline, CDR1 is LGHDT and CDR2 YNNKEL (reference sequence). Trimming removed 2 bases from V and 10 bases from J; junction bases left unmatched: 14. The CDR3 length is 17 residues. CDR3 amino acids: CASSQSLFMGTGGDYTF. The DNA for the CDR3 is TGTGCCAGCAGCCAATCTCTGTTCATGGGGACAGGGGGCGACTACACCTTC.

CDR3 loop: CSVGRTVMNTEAFF. CDR3 DNA sequence: TGCAGCGTCGGAAGGACAGTCATGAACACTGAAGCTTTCTTT. The chain has TRBV29-1 and TRBJ1-1; D might be TRBD1 (6 bases). The CDR3 totals 14 residues. Germline CDR1 SQVTM, CDR2 ANQGSEA. Trimming pared 6 bases from V and 0 bases from J, leaving 14 bases between.